The 30 T cell receptor beta chains given below trace back to one sample, sequenced in a study of human CD8 memory T cell subsets. Generation of TCR beta libraries used UMI-labeled 5' RACE. TCRdb reprocessed the 5' RACE reads, keeping one entry per CDR3 protein, no DNA. This sample contains roughly 4,200 distinct CDR3 sequences. The sample consisted of CD8+ effector memory T cells (TEM) sorted from PBMCs. Documented subset: effector memory CD8 T cells, CCR7- CD45RO+ CD95+. These receptors came from a human donor in good health.

This chain joins TRBV5-1 and TRBJ2-2. The germline V gene encodes CDR1 SGHRS and CDR2 YFSETQ. The CDR3 has 13 amino acids. The CDR3 spells CASSLWVGGELFF.

The rearrangement uses TRBV10-2 and TRBJ2-1. The length of the CDR3 is 15 residues. Germline lookup yields CDR1 WSHSY and CDR2 SAAADI. The CDR3 loop is CASSVVSLGNNEQFF.

This clonotype shows up as large (0.1 to 1%) by frequency. The genes are TRBV4-3 and TRBJ2-7; TCRdb's D call of TRBD2 is untestable without DNA. The CDR3 is 13 amino acids. Germline V gene lookup returns CDR1 LGHNA and CDR2 YSLEER. CDR3 amino acids: CASSRSSGSEQYF.

This clonotype registers medium-sized (0.01 to 0.1%) by frequency. This sequence joins TRBV6-4 and TRBJ2-2. The germline CDR1 and CDR2 sequences are MRHNA and SNTAGT. The CDR3 contains 13 residues. The CDR3 sequence: CASSDRDTGELFF.

The chain combines TRBV15 with TRBJ2-3. Germline CDR1 and CDR2: LNHNV and YYDKDF (reference sequence). The CDR3 consists of 15 residues. The CDR3: CATSRAEASTDTQYF.

The chain links TRBV7-9 to TRBJ2-1. Germline V gene data show CDR1 as SEHNR and CDR2 as FQNEAQ (reference sequence). This CDR3 has 11 residues. The CDR3 sequence is CASSLLVEQFF.

The V call is TRBV13, the J call TRBJ1-2; TCRdb returns TRBD1, unconfirmable since there is no DNA. There are 16 residues in the CDR3. Germline-derived CDR1 and CDR2 are PRHDT and FYEKMQ (reference sequence). CDR3 protein: CASSLGGRGRGYGYTF.

The chain uses TRBV9 and TRBJ2-7. Germline V gene sequence: CDR1 SGDLS, CDR2 YYNGEE. The CDR3 sequence is 14 residues long. The CDR3 is CASTPGSGSYEQYF.

Frequency places this clonotype as medium-sized. The rearrangement links TRBV20-1 to TRBJ1-5; TCRdb picks TRBD1, but there is no DNA to check that call. The germline V gene has CDR1 DFQATT and CDR2 SNEGSKA (reference sequence). The CDR3 consists of 14 residues. This CDR3 reads CSASTTGRNQPQHF.

This chain connects TRBV5-5 to TRBJ1-4; TCRdb's D gene call, TRBD1, goes unchecked for lack of DNA. The germline CDR1 and CDR2 sequences are SGHKS and YYEKEE (reference sequence). The CDR3 length is 13 residues. This CDR3 reads CASSRAATGDLFF.

The rearrangement uses TRBV30 and TRBJ1-5. There are 15 residues in the CDR3. Germline CDR1 is GTSNPN and CDR2 is SVGIG (reference sequence). CDR3 sequence: CAWSARVGGNQPQHF.

The rearrangement links TRBV7-8 to TRBJ1-1; as DNA is missing, the TRBD1 call by TCRdb cannot be tested. The CDR3 sequence is 16 residues long. CDR1 and CDR2 from the germline V gene are SGHVS and FQNEAQ. The CDR3 here is CASSPEEGGTDTEAFF.

The chain joins TRBV6-4 to TRBJ2-1; TCRdb's D gene call, TRBD2, goes unchecked for lack of DNA. CDR1 and CDR2 from the germline V gene are MRHNA and SNTAGT. The CDR3 extends over 13 amino acids. CDR3 amino acids: CASSEVAEDEQFF.

V usage is TRBV10-3 and J usage is TRBJ1-1; TCRdb proposes TRBD1, but this gene call is untestable without DNA. CDR1 and CDR2 (germline): ENHRY, SYGVKD. This CDR3 is 16 amino acids long. Here the CDR3 reads CAISDRYIGQNTEAFF.

V and J are TRBV20-1 and TRBJ2-1. The CDR3 totals 13 residues. The germline V gene has CDR1 DFQATT and CDR2 SNEGSKA (reference sequence). CDR3 residues: CSLSKHSYNEQFF.

This rearrangement joins TRBV15 to TRBJ2-1. Germline values: CDR1 LNHNV, CDR2 YYDKDF (reference sequence). This CDR3 region has 15 residues. The CDR3 sequence: CATSRERGSYNEQFF.

The chain has TRBV20-1 and TRBJ2-7; the TCRdb D gene call, TRBD1, has no DNA to confirm it. Looked up from germline, CDR1 is DFQATT and CDR2 is SNEGSKA (reference sequence). The CDR3 is 13 residues long. The CDR3 sequence is CSAPTDTGGEQYF.

The chain is built from TRBV6-4 and TRBJ2-2. In germline, CDR1 is MRHNA, CDR2 SNTAGT. The length of the CDR3 is 15 residues. CDR3 sequence: CASSTQGEGTGELFF.

By frequency, this clonotype is medium-sized (0.01 to 0.1%). The V gene is TRBV6-2 or TRBV6-3, the J gene TRBJ1-1; TCRdb's D gene call, TRBD1, goes unchecked for lack of DNA. CDR3 length: 13 amino acids. Germline loops: CDR1 MNHEY, CDR2 SVGEGT. CDR3 protein: CASSYTGDTEAFF.

The chain uses TRBV20-1 and TRBJ2-2; TCRdb reports TRBD2, a call that lacks DNA to check it against. Germline V gene lookup returns CDR1 DFQATT and CDR2 SNEGSKA (reference sequence). CDR3 size: 15 residues. The CDR3 region is CSASPSAGDTGELFF.

The chain combines TRBV3-1 with TRBJ1-2; TCRdb designates TRBD1, a call that cannot be tested without DNA. Germline CDR1 and CDR2: LGHDT and YNNKEL (reference sequence). This CDR3 is built from 12 residues. CDR3 sequence reads: CASMGDNYGYTF.

V is TRBV6-4 and J is TRBJ2-7; without DNA, the TCRdb call of TRBD2 cannot be checked. Germline V gene sequence: CDR1 MRHNA, CDR2 SNTAGT. The CDR3 runs 13 residues. CDR3 loop: CASSAKAAGEQYF.

V gene TRBV28 combines with J gene TRBJ2-3; the D gene TCRdb calls, TRBD1, cannot be checked with no DNA. The CDR3 is made up of 15 amino acids. Germline V gene lookup returns CDR1 MDHEN and CDR2 SYDVKM. The CDR3 sequence is CASSSGQGETDTQYF.

CDR3 region: CASSYSITDPNEQFF. This rearrangement joins TRBV6-2 or TRBV6-3 to TRBJ2-1. The CDR3 extends over 15 amino acids. CDR1 MNHEY and CDR2 SVGEGT come from the germline V gene.

Measured by frequency, this clonotype is medium-sized (0.01 to 0.1%). V usage is TRBV30 and J usage is TRBJ2-2. In germline, CDR1 is GTSNPN, CDR2 SVGIG (reference sequence). This CDR3 comprises 16 residues. The chain's CDR3 is CAWSVQRDSYSGELFF. Complete variable domain (other parts from reference TRBV30 and TRBJ2-2): SQTIHQWPATLVQPVGSPLSLECTVEGTSNPNLYWYRQAAGRGLQLLFYSVGIGQISSEVPQNLSASRPQDRQFILSSKKLLLSDSGFYLCAWSVQRDSYSGELFFGEGSRLTVL.

The chain recombines TRBV4-2 with TRBJ2-3; no DNA is available, so the TRBD2 call from TCRdb remains unchecked. This CDR3 contains 16 residues. Looked up from germline, CDR1 is LGHNA and CDR2 is YNFKEQ. The CDR3 spells CASTHGEASGTDTQYF.

The chain carries TRBV20-1 and TRBJ1-1. CDR3 length: 17 amino acids. Germline CDR1 is DFQATT and CDR2 is SNEGSKA (reference sequence). This chain's CDR3 is CSATANLERLAFTEAFF.

The chain employs TRBV4-1 and TRBJ2-1; TCRdb's D call, TRBD2, is unchecked because there is no DNA. Germline loops: CDR1 MGHRA, CDR2 YSYEKL. The CDR3 has 15 amino acids. The CDR3 is CASSQRQSPYNEQFF.

This clonotype is classed as medium-sized by frequency. The chain employs TRBV28 and TRBJ1-1. CDR3 length: 15 residues. The germline CDR1 and CDR2 sequences are MDHEN and SYDVKM. The CDR3 protein is CASSSLRRATAEAFF.

This chain uses TRBV27 with TRBJ2-7; TCRdb returns TRBD1, unconfirmable since there is no DNA. This CDR3 region has 15 residues. From germline, CDR1 is MNHEY and CDR2 SMNVEV (reference sequence). This chain's CDR3 is CASSLYSGVADEQYF.